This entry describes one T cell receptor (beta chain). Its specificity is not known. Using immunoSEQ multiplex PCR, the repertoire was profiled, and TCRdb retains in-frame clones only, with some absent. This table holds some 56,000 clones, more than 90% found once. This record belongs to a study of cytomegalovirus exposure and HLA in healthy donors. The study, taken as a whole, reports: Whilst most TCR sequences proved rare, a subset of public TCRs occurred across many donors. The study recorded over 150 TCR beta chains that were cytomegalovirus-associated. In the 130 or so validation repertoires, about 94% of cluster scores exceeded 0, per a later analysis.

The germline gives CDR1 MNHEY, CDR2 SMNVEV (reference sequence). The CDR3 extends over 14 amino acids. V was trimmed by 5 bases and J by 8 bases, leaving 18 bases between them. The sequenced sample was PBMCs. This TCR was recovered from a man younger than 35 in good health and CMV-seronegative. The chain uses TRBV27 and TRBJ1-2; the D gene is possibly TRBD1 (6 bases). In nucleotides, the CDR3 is TGTGCCAGCAGTGTCCAACAGGGCACGGGGGGCTACACCTTC. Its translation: CASSVQQGTGGYTF.